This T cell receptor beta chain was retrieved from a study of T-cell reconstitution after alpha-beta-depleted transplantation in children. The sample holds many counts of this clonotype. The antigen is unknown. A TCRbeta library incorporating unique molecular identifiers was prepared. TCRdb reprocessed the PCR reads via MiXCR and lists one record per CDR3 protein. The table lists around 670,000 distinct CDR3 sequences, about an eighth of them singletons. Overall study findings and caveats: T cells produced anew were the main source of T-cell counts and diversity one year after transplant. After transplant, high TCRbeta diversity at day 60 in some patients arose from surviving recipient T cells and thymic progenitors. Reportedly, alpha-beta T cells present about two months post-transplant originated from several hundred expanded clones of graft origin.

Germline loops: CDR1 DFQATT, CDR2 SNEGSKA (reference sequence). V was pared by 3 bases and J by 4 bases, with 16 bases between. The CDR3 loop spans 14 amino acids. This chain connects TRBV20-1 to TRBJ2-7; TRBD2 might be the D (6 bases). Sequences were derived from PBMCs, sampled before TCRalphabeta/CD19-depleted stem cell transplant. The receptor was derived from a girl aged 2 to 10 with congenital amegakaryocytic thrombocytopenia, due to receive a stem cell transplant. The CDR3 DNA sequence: TGCAGTGCTAGTGTCGGGGGTCTGGCGTACGAGCAGTACTTC. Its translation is CSASVGGLAYEQYF.